Sequencing of this T cell receptor (beta chain) was carried out in a study of T cells in localized non-small cell lung cancer (dated by TCRdb to 2020 to 2022). Background on the whole study: Comparing tumors with uninvolved tumor-adjacent lungs, the study looked at the T cell repertoires of roughly 250 patients with early-stage NSCLC. The cohort was made up of a few hundred treatment-naive NSCLC patients whose localized lung tumors had been resected. Of the NSCLC patients, fewer than 150 were male and approximately 97 were female, and the mean age was approximately 66 years.

This clone was seen once. Its binding antigen is unknown. No clone much larger than this one lies a single base away; base qualities are absent. The germline V gene yields MRHNA for CDR1 and SNTAGT for CDR2. CDR3 length: 13 amino acids, cysteine to phenylalanine. Just CDR3 DNA is preserved here, 39 bases in frame from base 1. V is clipped by 5 bases and J by 2 bases, and the sequence between their germline boundaries is 9 bases long. TCR beta CDR3 regions were sequenced from DNA using the immunoSEQ Assay. Per the source publication's procedure: T cell density was computed as TCR beta template counts normalized to usable DNA estimated by amplifying housekeeping genes. The preseqR package was used to estimate richness by extrapolating to 400,000 templates for PBMC samples and to 120,000 templates for tissue samples. Clonality was calculated as one minus Pielou's evenness. Tissue-enriched TCRs were identified by differential abundance testing using productive amino-acid clonotypes, minimum total count 5 and alpha 0.1. Repertoire overlap between compartments was quantified with the Jaccard Index and Morisita Overlap Index. TCR beta CDR3s were clustered by GLIPH together with public tetramer-defined viral CDR3s, and at least three viral sequences plus V-gene enrichment were required for viral motifs. TCRdb limited this immuneACCESS table to in-frame rearrangements with V and J called. A share of clones is missing; checked studies link under half to unresolved V genes, and the rest is unexplained. That table is the source of V, J and clone size, and D and trimming were worked out from the DNA. The sample includes roughly 20,000 clones, with 70% to 90% observed a single time. Clones ranked in the top ten supply about 8.4% of the sample.

At diagnosis, peripheral blood, uninvolved tumor-adjacent lung and tumor were collected and stored as a combination of fresh-frozen and FFPE material. For TCR repertoire profiling, blood samples were analyzed in the form of peripheral blood mononuclear cells. Results the study describes overall, beyond this receptor: Longer overall survival was associated with higher blood T cell density, whereas shorter survival was associated with higher adjacent-lung clonality. Uninvolved tumor-adjacent lung showed the highest T cell clonality, higher than tumor, which suggests more focused antigenic responses in the uninvolved tumor-adjacent lung. Since the design was exploratory, TCR variables were selected using unadjusted p-values with no false-discovery rate correction. Of the top 100 tumor clones, a median of around 57 were detected in paired uninvolved adjacent lung; over 25 were also among that lung's top 100. Because multi-region tumor sequencing was not done, intratumor heterogeneity could not be ruled out.

The sequencing used peripheral blood, collected before any cancer treatment. This TCR was sampled from a man aged 35-69 years with stage I lung adenocarcinoma. The rearranged segments are TRBV6-4 and TRBJ1-1; no D segment can be confidently identified. The DNA sequence is given as TGTGCCAGCAGTCTTTGGCAAAACACTGAAGCTTTCTTT. Its product reads: CASSLWQNTEAFF.